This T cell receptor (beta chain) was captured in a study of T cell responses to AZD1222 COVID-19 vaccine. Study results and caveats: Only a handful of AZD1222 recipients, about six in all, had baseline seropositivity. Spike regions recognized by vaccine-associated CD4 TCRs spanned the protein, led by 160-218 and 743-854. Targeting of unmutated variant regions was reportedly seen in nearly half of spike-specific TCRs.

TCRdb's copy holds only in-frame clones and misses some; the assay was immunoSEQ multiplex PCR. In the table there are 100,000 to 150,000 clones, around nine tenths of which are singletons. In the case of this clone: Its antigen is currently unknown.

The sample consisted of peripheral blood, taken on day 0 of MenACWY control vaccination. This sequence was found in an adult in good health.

The CDR3 coding sequence is TGTGCCAGCAGCCTTTCCTCCATGAACACCGGGGAGCTGTTTTTT. Amino acid sequence: CASSLSSMNTGELFF. The rearrangement joins TRBV7-9 to TRBJ2-2; D gene unclear. The V end was cut by 5 bases, the J end by 1 base, with 11 bases between. From germline, CDR1 is SEHNR and CDR2 FQNEAQ (reference sequence). The length of the CDR3 is 15 residues.